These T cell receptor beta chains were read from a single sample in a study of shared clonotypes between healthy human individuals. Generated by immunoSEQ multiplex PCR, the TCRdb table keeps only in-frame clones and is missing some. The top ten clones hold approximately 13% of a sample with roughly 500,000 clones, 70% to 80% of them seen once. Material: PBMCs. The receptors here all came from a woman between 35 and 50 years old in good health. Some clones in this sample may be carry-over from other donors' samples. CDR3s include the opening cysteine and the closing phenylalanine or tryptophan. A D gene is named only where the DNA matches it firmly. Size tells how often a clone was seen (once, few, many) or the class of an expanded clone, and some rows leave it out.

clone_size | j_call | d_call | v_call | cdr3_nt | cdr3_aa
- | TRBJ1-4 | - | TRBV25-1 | TGTGCCAGCAGTGAATTTGTGGCAGGGCTCGGTGGAAAACTGTTTTTT | CASSEFVAGLGGKLFF
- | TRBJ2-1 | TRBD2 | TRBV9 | TGTGCCAGCAGCGCCGGGACTATTACCTACAATGAGCAGTTCTTC | CASSAGTITYNEQFF
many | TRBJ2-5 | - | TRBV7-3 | TGTGCCAGCAGCTTAACGCCGGGACACGGAGAGACCCAGTACTTC | CASSLTPGHGETQYF
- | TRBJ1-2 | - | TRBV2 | TGTGCCAGCGGGGGGGAGGCCCGCGGGGCCTATGGCTACACCTTC | CASGGEARGAYGYTF
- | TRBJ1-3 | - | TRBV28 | TGTGCCAGCGAAGGGGGGGCCAGGGGTGGAAACACCATATATTTT | CASEGGARGGNTIYF
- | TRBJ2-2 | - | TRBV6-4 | TGTGCCAGCAGTGCTGCAGGCGGGAACACCGGGGAGCTGTTTTTT | CASSAAGGNTGELFF
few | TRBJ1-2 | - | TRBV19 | TGTGCCAGTACCGTCTATGCTTGGGAATTTGGCTACACCTTC | CASTVYAWEFGYTF
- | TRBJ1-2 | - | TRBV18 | TGTGCCAGCTCACCGGGGGCAGGGAACTATGGCTACACCTTC | CASSPGAGNYGYTF
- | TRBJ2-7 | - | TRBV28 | TGTGCCAGCAGTTTATCGCAGGGGTCTACCTACGAGCAGTACTTC | CASSLSQGSTYEQYF
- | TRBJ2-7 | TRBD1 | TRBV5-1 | TGCGCCAGCAGCTTGCGGGTAGGGGGCGACGAGCAGTACTTC | CASSLRVGGDEQYF
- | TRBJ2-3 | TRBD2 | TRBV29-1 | TGCAGCGTTGAAGTCAGGGGACTAGCGGGACTAGCGCAGTATTTT | CSVEVRGLAGLAQYF
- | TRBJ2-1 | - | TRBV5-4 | TGTGCCAGCAGCTTGGAGTACGGGACTTACAATGAGCAGTTCTTC | CASSLEYGTYNEQFF
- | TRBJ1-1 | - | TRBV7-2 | TGTGCCAGCAGCTTAGCCTCCGGTGAAGCTTTCTTT | CASSLASGEAFF
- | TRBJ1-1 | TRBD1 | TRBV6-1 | TGTGCCAGCAGTGAAGCAAAAGTCGACAGGGGGGATCTTCCTGAAGCTTTCTTT | CASSEAKVDRGDLPEAFF
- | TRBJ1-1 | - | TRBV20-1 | TGCAGTCCCCTAGCGCACACTGAAGCTTTCTTT | CSPLAHTEAFF
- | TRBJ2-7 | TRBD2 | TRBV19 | TGTGCCAGTAGTAAACTAGCGGGCAGCTCCTACGAGCAGTACTTC | CASSKLAGSSYEQYF
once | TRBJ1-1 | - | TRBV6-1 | TGTGCCAGCAGTGGGGGGGACGGCACTGAAGCTTTCTTT | CASSGGDGTEAFF
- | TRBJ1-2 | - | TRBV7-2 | TGTGCCAGCAGCTTAGCCTATAACTATGGCTACACCTTC | CASSLAYNYGYTF
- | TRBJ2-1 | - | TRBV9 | TGTGCCAGCAGCCCGAGGGATTCCTACAATGAGCAGTTCTTC | CASSPRDSYNEQFF
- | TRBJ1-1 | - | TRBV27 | TGTGCCAGCAGTTTAAGCCCTCACAGGGTTGAAGCTTTCTTT | CASSLSPHRVEAFF
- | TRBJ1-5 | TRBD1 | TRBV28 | TGTGCCAGCAGTATAGACAGGGGCTGGTTCCAGCCCCAGCATTTT | CASSIDRGWFQPQHF
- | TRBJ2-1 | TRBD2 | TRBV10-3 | TGTGCCAGCCGTAGCGCGGGAGGGGAGGGAAATGAGCAGTTCTTC | CASRSAGGEGNEQFF
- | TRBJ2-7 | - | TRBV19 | TGTGCCAGTAGTACCGCCTCGATAGTAGCCGAGCAGTACTTC | CASSTASIVAEQYF
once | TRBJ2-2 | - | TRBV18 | TGTGCCAGCTCACCACGTACGAACACCGGGGAGCTGTTTTTT | CASSPRTNTGELFF
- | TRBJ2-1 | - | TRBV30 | TGTGCCTGCCTGCTCCAGGGGAATGAGCAGTTCTTC | CACLLQGNEQFF
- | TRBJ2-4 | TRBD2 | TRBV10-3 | TGTGCCATCGGGACTAGCGGGAGAAACATTCAGTACTTC | CAIGTSGRNIQYF
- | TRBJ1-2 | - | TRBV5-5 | TGTGCCAGCAGCGCCTCGACAGGAACTAACTATGGCTACACCTTC | CASSASTGTNYGYTF
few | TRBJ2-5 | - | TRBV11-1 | TGTGCCAGCAGCTACGGAGAGACCCAGTACTTC | CASSYGETQYF
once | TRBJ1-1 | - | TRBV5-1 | TGCGCCAGCAGTTCAGGCCGGGTGAACACTGAAGCTTTCTTT | CASSSGRVNTEAFF
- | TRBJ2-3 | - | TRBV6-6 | TGTGCCAGCAGTTACGCAAGAATAGATACGCAGTATTTT | CASSYARIDTQYF
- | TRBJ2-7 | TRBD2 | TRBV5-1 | TGCGCCAGCAGCTTGAACCCTAGCGGGAGCCCCTGGCACGAGCAGTACTTC | CASSLNPSGSPWHEQYF
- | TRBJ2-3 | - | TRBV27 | TGTGCCAGCAGTTTAGTGGGGGCAGATACGCAGTATTTT | CASSLVGADTQYF
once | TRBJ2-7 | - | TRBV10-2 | TGCGCCAGCAGTGAAGACTCCTCCTACGAGCAGTACTTC | CASSEDSSYEQYF
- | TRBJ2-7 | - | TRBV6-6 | TGTGCCAGCAGTTACTCGCCGGACAACTCCTACGAGCAGTACTTC | CASSYSPDNSYEQYF
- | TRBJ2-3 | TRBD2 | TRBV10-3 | TGTGCCATCAGTGGTAGCGGGAGTAGGGATACGCAGTATTTT | CAISGSGSRDTQYF
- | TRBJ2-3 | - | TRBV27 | TGTGCCAGCAGACCCACAGGTCTGGATACGCAGTATTTT | CASRPTGLDTQYF
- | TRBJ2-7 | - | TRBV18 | TGTGCCAGCTCACCACAGGGCCTCTCTTCTTCCTACGAGCAGTACTTC | CASSPQGLSSSYEQYF
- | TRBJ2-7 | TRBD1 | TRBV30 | TGTGCCTGGAGGGCCCCAGGGGGTCCCTACGAGCAGTACTTC | CAWRAPGGPYEQYF
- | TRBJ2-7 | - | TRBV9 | TGTGCCAGCAGCGCTTTACACAGCTCCTACGAGCAGTACTTC | CASSALHSSYEQYF
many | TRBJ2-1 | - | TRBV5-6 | TGTGCCAGCAGCTTTTTGGGGGGACAGTTCTTC | CASSFLGGQFF
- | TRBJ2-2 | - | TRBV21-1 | TGTGCCAGCAGCAAAGTAGTGGAGGCAGGGAAGTGCACCGGGGAGCTGTTTTTT | CASSKVVEAGKCTGELFF
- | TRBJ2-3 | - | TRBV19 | TGTGCCAGTAGTAATAGCGGTTTCACAGATACGCAGTATTTT | CASSNSGFTDTQYF
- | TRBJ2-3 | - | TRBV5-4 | TGTGCCAGCAGCCGACTAGTTTCAACAGATACGCAGTATTTT | CASSRLVSTDTQYF